This TCR beta chain stems from a study of T cells in Graves' hyperthyroidism and ophthalmopathy. Regarding the study as a whole: Most expanded thyroid clonotypes above 0.001 also appeared in blood.

CDR1 is MNHEY and CDR2 is SMNVEV in the germline V gene (reference sequence). The CDR3 contains 15 residues. The ends lost 1 base at V and 4 bases at J; junction bases unmatched: 6. RNA transcripts provided the source from which TCR beta CDR3 regions were amplified. First-round RT-PCR of the TCR CDR3 relied on the HTBI primer set. One entry per CDR3 protein, called by TCRdb with MiXCR from the multiplex PCR reads. The table has approximately 620,000 distinct CDR3 sequences, more than 11% seen once. This clonotype came up many times. What it recognizes is unknown. The sample was blood. The rearrangement joins TRBV27 to TRBJ1-2; TRBD1 matches 7 bases. The source of this sequence is a woman under 40 with Graves' hyperthyroidism that later progressed to Graves' ophthalmopathy. CDR3 DNA sequence: TGTGCCAGCAGTTTATTCAGGGGGTTTGGCTATGGCTACACCTTC. Translating it yields CASSLFRGFGYGYTF.